These 27 T cell receptor beta chains came from one sample sequenced in a study of human T cells and chemical hapten exposure. Regarding time point: pre-sensitization, week 0. The sample's treatment: therapeutic diphenylcyclopropenone sensitization with weekly scalp DPC. TCRdb re-derived calls from the RACE reads in MiXCR, one entry per CDR3 protein. The sample lists under 300,000 distinct CDR3 sequences; roughly 7.7% were seen once. Sequencing used whole blood, obtained in connection with sensitization to the hapten diphenylcyclopropenone (DPC). These receptors all stem from a man aged 18 to 29 with alopecia areata. Some clones in this sample may be carry-over from other donors' samples.

This clonotype was seen at least ten times. The genes are TRBV6-2 or TRBV6-3 and TRBJ1-4; TRBD1 is a possible D gene (5 bases). The ends were cut back, 2 bases at V and 6 bases at J, with 13 bases in the middle. The CDR3 has 15 residues. From germline, CDR1 is MNHEY and CDR2 SVGEGT. CDR3 region: CASSYIGTRDEKLFF. For the CDR3, the DNA is TGTGCCAGCAGTTACATCGGGACCCGAGATGAAAAACTGTTTTTT.

This clonotype was seen more than once but under ten times. The chain combines TRBV29-1 with TRBJ2-1, with TRBD1 matching over 7 bases. The CDR3 length is 15 residues. The V and J ends lost 3 bases and 1 base, in that order; junction bases with no gene match: 6. Germline V CDR1 and CDR2: SQVTM, ANQGSEA. The DNA of the CDR3 is TGCAGCGTTGAGCGGCAGGGGGATTCCTACAATGAGCAGTTCTTC. Protein sequence: CSVERQGDSYNEQFF.

Many counts were recorded for this clonotype. The V and J genes are TRBV25-1 and TRBJ2-3; perhaps TRBD2 as D (7 bases). This CDR3 comprises 18 residues. Per the germline V gene, CDR1 is MGHDK and CDR2 is SYGVNS. V was pared by 3 bases and J by 2 bases, with 21 bases between. This CDR3 is CASSESGGGDIYTDTQYF. The DNA of the CDR3 is TGTGCCAGCAGTGAGTCGGGGGGAGGGGACATCTACACAGATACGCAGTATTTT.

This rearrangement joins TRBV2 to TRBJ1-1; TRBD1 matches 7 bases. Germline CDR1 SNHLY, CDR2 FYNNEI. V trimming: 11 bases; J trimming: 1 base; junction bases outside the gene matches: 7. The CDR3 is 13 residues long. In nucleotides, the CDR3 is TGTGCCCACACAGGGGCGGGGAACACTGAAGCTTTCTTT. Translation: CAHTGAGNTEAFF.

The rearrangement joins TRBV6-2 or TRBV6-3 to TRBJ1-1, with no clear D. Germline values: CDR1 MNHEY, CDR2 SVGEGT. Trimming took off 2 bases at V and 6 bases at J, with 7 bases between the two ends. CDR3 length: 12 amino acids. The CDR3 is CASSYRAAEAFF. The DNA for the CDR3 is TGTGCCAGCAGTTACCGGGCGGCTGAAGCTTTCTTT.

This clonotype occurred a few times. The rearrangement links TRBV7-8 to TRBJ2-1; D is perhaps TRBD1 (5 bases). CDR3 size: 13 residues. Trimming took 1 base from V and 10 from J, leaving 11 bases between them. Germline-derived CDR1 and CDR2 are SGHVS and FQNEAQ. In DNA, the CDR3 is TGTGCCAGCAGCTTAGTTCAGGGCCGGGAGCAGTTCTTC. It encodes CASSLVQGREQFF.

The CDR3 bases are TGTGCCAGCAGCGTAGGGTCTCACACTGAAGCTTTCTTT. It is translated as CASSVGSHTEAFF. The genes are TRBV9 and TRBJ1-1; D is ambiguous. V was shortened by 0 bases and J by 3 bases, with 6 bases between the two germline ends. Germline CDR1 reads SGDLS; CDR2 reads YYNGEE. The CDR3 covers 13 residues.

The CDR3 DNA follows: TGTGCCAGCAGCTTACAAACGGGACAGGGTCTATCTGAAGCTTTCTTT. Protein sequence: CASSLQTGQGLSEAFF. The chain uses TRBV7-9 and TRBJ1-1; 9 positions match TRBD1. Germline V gene sequence: CDR1 SEHNR, CDR2 FQNEAQ (reference sequence). V dropped 2 bases and J dropped 6; count of bases not matched to a gene: 10. The length of the CDR3 is 16 residues.

The rearrangement uses TRBV5-4 and TRBJ1-2; D perhaps matches TRBD1 (5 bases). The CDR3 length is 16 residues. With 1 base removed from V and 5 bases from J, the gap between germline ends came to 18 bases. CDR1 SGHNT and CDR2 YYREEE come from the germline V gene (reference sequence). CDR3 DNA: TGTGCCAGCAGCTTGAGTTCTATCCAGGGCGGGTATGGCTACACCTTC. Its protein is CASSLSSIQGGYGYTF.

This clonotype was observed a few times. The chain couples TRBV18 to TRBJ1-4; D is undetermined. The germline V and J ends were trimmed by 2 bases and 0 bases, with 16 bases remaining between them. The V gene's germline CDR1 is KGHSH and CDR2 LQKENI. The CDR3 has 18 amino acids. CDR3 DNA: TGTGCCAGCTCACCATGGATAACAGCCTCTGCAACTAATGAAAAACTGTTTTTT. It yields the protein CASSPWITASATNEKLFF.

This clonotype was seen a handful of times. The chain recombines TRBV19 with TRBJ2-7; tentatively, D is TRBD1 or TRBD2 (5 bases each). The CDR3 runs 13 residues. Germline lookup yields CDR1 LNHDA and CDR2 SQIVND (reference sequence). V lost 3 bases and J lost 7, with 13 bases in between. DNA of the CDR3: TGTGCCAGTAGTATCGGGGCAGGCAGTGAGCAGTACGTC. It yields the protein CASSIGAGSEQYV.

The V call is TRBV6-5, the J call TRBJ2-1, with D perhaps matching TRBD2 (5 bases). This CDR3 has 13 residues. Germline CDR1 is MNHEY and CDR2 is SVGAGI. V lost 5 bases, J lost 15 bases, and 20 bases lay in between. The DNA for the CDR3 is TGTGCCAGCAGTACCGCGCCCCGGGATGATGGGTTCTTC. Protein sequence: CASSTAPRDDGFF.

This clonotype showed up just a few times. This chain links TRBV25-1 with TRBJ1-5; TRBD1 might be the D (5 bases). Trimming took 7 bases from V and 1 from J, leaving 11 bases between them. The CDR3 totals 14 residues. In germline, CDR1 is MGHDK, CDR2 SYGVNS. CDR3 DNA sequence: TGTGCCAGCACCCCATGGGGGAGCAATCAGCCCCAGCATTTT. Its protein product is CASTPWGSNQPQHF.

This clonotype was picked up a small number of times. This sequence joins TRBV5-1 and TRBJ1-1; no definite D call. The germline gives CDR1 SGHRS, CDR2 YFSETQ. The CDR3 runs 14 residues. V was pared by 0 bases and J by 7 bases, with 13 bases between. The DNA for the CDR3 is TGCGCCAGCAGCTTGGCCGGCAGTACGGGTGAAGCTTTCTTT. Amino acid sequence: CASSLAGSTGEAFF. Based on the CDR3 plus reference TRBV5-1 and TRBJ1-1, the full variable domain is KAGVTQTPRYLIKTRGQQVTLSCSPISGHRSVSWYQQTPGQGLQFLFEYFSETQRNKGNFPGRFSGRQFSNSRSEMNVSTLELGDSALYLCASSLAGSTGEAFFGQGTRLTVV.

The rearrangement links TRBV12-3 or TRBV12-4 to TRBJ2-7; D not certain. CDR3 length: 15 residues. V was shortened by 7 bases and J by 2 bases, with 18 bases between the two germline ends. CDR3 in amino acids: CASTPSRSRTYEQYF. CDR3 nucleotide sequence: TGTGCCAGCACCCCCTCTAGGTCCAGGACCTACGAGCAGTACTTC.

This chain joins TRBV4-3 and TRBJ2-4; a weak D match, TRBD1 (5 bases). V was shortened by 0 bases and J by 2 bases, with 14 bases between the two germline ends. The length of the CDR3 is 17 residues. Looked up from germline, CDR1 is LGHNA and CDR2 is YSLEER. The CDR3 protein is CASSQDITTDTKNIQYF. CDR3 sequence (DNA): TGCGCCAGCAGCCAAGATATAACGACAGACACCAAAAACATTCAGTACTTC.

The rearrangement uses TRBV6-4 and TRBJ2-2; no firm D call. Per the germline V gene, CDR1 is MRHNA and CDR2 is SNTAGT. The CDR3 contains 16 residues. Trimming cost V 1 base and J 0 bases, with 9 bases left between them. Written as DNA, the CDR3 is TGTGCCAGCAGTGACTGGCCAGCCACGAACACCGGGGAGCTGTTTTTT. Its protein product is CASSDWPATNTGELFF.

This clonotype has more than one count but fewer than ten. This rearrangement joins TRBV7-2 to TRBJ1-5, with no clear D. CDR1 and CDR2 (germline): SGHTA, FQGNSA. This CDR3 comprises 15 residues. V lost 5 bases and J lost 0, with 11 bases in between. The CDR3 region has the DNA TGTGCCAGCAGCGCAGAAACGGATAGCAATCAGCCCCAGCATTTT. Translation: CASSAETDSNQPQHF.

This chain connects TRBV7-3 to TRBJ2-1, with TRBD1 as a possible D gene (6 bases). Trimming removed 4 bases from V and 6 bases from J, with 10 bases in between. There are 13 residues in the CDR3. Germline V gene lookup returns CDR1 SGHTA and CDR2 FQGTGA. The CDR3 DNA reads TGTGCCAGCAGCTCGACAGGCCGCAATGAGCAGTTCTTC. It translates to CASSSTGRNEQFF.

This clonotype was seen only a few times. The gene calls are TRBV4-3 and TRBJ2-1, with 9 bases aligning to TRBD2. This CDR3 spans 18 amino acids. CDR1 is LGHNA and CDR2 is YSLEER in the germline V gene. V shed 0 bases and J 7 bases; nucleotides not matched to a gene: 13. CDR3 in amino acids: CASSQDGASGEGLNEQFF. For the CDR3, the DNA is TGCGCCAGCAGCCAAGATGGGGCTAGCGGGGAAGGATTGAATGAGCAGTTCTTC.

The chain employs TRBV20-1 and TRBJ2-4; no reliable D call. In germline, CDR1 is DFQATT, CDR2 SNEGSKA (reference sequence). The V end was cut by 0 bases, the J end by 2 bases, with 8 bases between. This CDR3 has 14 residues. The CDR3 loop reads CSARDGASKNIQYF. In DNA form, the CDR3 reads TGCAGTGCTAGAGATGGCGCGTCCAAAAACATTCAGTACTTC.

The rearrangement joins TRBV7-2 to TRBJ2-3; either TRBD1 or TRBD2 may fit D (5 bases each). CDR3 length equals 15 residues. V was shortened by 1 base and J by 2 bases, with 10 bases between the two germline ends. Germline CDR1 SGHTA, CDR2 FQGNSA. CDR3 residues: CASSLDSGHTDTQYF. As DNA, the CDR3 is TGTGCCAGCAGCTTAGACTCGGGGCACACAGATACGCAGTATTTT.

This clonotype appeared a few times. The chain is built from TRBV12-3 or TRBV12-4 and TRBJ1-4, with 8 bases identical to TRBD1. Unmatched junction bases numbered 5, after V lost 5 bases and J lost 6 bases. The CDR3 spans 14 residues. CDR3 sequence: CASSAGQAYEKLFF. The CDR3 coding sequence is TGTGCCAGCAGTGCGGGACAGGCATATGAAAAACTGTTTTTT.

The rearrangement links TRBV5-1 to TRBJ2-5, with unresolved D. Trimming shortened V by 2 bases and J by 1 base, and 9 bases separated the two germline ends. CDR1 is SGHRS, CDR2 YFSETQ, per germline. The CDR3 contains 14 residues. CDR3 nucleotides: TGCGCCAGCAGCTTCGGTCAGCTCCAAGAGACCCAGTACTTC. Protein: CASSFGQLQETQYF.

The chain is built from TRBV12-3 or TRBV12-4 and TRBJ1-2; D may be TRBD1 (5 bases). V was clipped by 3 bases and J by 4 bases, with 9 bases between them. The CDR3 spans 13 residues. The CDR3 sequence: CASSFPGTYGYTF. CDR3 coding DNA: TGTGCCAGCAGTTTCCCCGGGACCTATGGCTACACCTTC.

The sample holds many counts of this clonotype. This sequence joins TRBV9 and TRBJ2-2, with D tentatively TRBD1 (6 bases). Germline V CDR1 and CDR2: SGDLS, YYNGEE. The CDR3 sequence is 16 residues long. V was trimmed by 0 bases and J by 5 bases, leaving 14 bases between them. The chain's CDR3 is CASSVETGLGTGELFF. DNA for the CDR3: TGTGCCAGCAGCGTAGAGACAGGCCTAGGGACCGGGGAGCTGTTTTTT.

This clonotype has a handful of counts. This chain joins TRBV7-2 and TRBJ1-6, with TRBD1 identical over 7 bases. Germline V gene sequence: CDR1 SGHTA, CDR2 FQGNSA. J was trimmed by 5 bases and V by 1 base; bases with no gene match: 2. This CDR3 region has 15 residues. Here the CDR3 reads CASSLVTGNNSPLHF. The CDR3, as DNA: TGTGCCAGCAGCTTAGTGACAGGGAATAATTCACCCCTCCACTTT.